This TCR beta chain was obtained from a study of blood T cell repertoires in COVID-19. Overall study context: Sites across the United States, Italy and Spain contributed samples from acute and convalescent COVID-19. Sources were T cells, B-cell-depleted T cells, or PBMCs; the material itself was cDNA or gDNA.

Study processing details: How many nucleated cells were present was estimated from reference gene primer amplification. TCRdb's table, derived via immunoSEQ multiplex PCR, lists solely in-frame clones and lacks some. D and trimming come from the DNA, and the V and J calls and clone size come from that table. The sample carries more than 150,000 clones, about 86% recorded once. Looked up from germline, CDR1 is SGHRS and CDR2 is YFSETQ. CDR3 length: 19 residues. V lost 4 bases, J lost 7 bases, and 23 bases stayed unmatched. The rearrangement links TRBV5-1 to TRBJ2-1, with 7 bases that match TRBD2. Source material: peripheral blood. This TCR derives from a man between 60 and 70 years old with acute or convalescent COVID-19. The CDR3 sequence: CASSLGGNPVGGPGNEQFF. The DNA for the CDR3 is TGCGCCAGCAGCCTGGGGGGGAACCCAGTGGGAGGGCCCGGAAATGAGCAGTTCTTC. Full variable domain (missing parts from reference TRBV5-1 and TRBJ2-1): KAGVTQTPRYLIKTRGQQVTLSCSPISGHRSVSWYQQTPGQGLQFLFEYFSETQRNKGNFPGRFSGRQFSNSRSEMNVSTLELGDSALYLCASSLGGNPVGGPGNEQFFGPGTRLTVL.